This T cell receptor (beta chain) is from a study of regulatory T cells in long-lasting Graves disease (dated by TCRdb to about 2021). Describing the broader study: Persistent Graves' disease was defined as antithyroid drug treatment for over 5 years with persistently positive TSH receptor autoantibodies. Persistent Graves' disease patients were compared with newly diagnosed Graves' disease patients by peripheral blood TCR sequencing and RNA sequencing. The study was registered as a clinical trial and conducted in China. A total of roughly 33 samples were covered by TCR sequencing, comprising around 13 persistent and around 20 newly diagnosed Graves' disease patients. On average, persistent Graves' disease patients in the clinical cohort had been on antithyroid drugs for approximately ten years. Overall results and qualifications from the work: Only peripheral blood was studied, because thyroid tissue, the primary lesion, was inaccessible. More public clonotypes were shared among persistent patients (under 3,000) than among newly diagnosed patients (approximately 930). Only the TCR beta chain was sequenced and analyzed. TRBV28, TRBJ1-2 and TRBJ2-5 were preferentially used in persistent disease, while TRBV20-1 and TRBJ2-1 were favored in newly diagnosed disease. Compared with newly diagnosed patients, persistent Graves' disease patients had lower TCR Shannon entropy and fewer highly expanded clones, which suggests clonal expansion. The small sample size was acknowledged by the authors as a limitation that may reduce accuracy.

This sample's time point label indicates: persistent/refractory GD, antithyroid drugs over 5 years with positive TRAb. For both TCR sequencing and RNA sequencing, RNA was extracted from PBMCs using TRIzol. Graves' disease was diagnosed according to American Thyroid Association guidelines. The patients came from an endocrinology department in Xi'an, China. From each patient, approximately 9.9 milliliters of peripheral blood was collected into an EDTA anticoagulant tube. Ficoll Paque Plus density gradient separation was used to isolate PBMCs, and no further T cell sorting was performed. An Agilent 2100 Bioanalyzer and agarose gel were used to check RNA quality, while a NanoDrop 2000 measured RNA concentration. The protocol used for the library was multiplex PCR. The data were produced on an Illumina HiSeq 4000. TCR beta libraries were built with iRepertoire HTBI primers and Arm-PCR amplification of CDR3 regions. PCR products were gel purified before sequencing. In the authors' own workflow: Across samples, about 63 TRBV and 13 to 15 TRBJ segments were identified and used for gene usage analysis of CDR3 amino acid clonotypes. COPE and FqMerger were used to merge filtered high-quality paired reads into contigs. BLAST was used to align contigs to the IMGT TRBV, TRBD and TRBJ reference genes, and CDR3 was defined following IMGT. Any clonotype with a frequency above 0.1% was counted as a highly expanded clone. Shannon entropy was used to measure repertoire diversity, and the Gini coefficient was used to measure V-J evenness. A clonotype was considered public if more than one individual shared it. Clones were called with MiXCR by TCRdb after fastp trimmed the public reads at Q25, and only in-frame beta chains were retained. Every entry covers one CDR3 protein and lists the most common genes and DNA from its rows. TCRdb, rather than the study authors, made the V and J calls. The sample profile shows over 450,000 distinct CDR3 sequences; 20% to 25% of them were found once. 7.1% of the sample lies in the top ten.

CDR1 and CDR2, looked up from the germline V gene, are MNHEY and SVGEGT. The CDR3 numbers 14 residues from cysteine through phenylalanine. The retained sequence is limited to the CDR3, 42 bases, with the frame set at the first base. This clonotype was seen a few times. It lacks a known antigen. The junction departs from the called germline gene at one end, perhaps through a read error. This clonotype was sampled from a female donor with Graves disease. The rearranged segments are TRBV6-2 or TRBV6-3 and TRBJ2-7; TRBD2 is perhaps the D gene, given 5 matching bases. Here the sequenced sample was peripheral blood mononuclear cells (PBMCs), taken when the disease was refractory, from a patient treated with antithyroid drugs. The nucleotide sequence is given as TGTGCCAGTTCTCGGGCCGACTACTCCGACGAGCAGTACTTC. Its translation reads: CASSRADYSDEQYF.